Included here is one T cell receptor (beta chain) sequence, with context. A J-beta primer mix and a sample-barcoded 5' primer were used in a second PCR of roughly 6 to 11 cycles. Each TCR beta cDNA got a 12-nucleotide random molecular identifier. Using its own MiXCR run on the 5' RACE reads, TCRdb lists one record per CDR3 protein. This sample has approximately 1.5 million distinct CDR3 sequences; about 32% occur once, and the top ten carry roughly 12%. These data originate in a study of blood T cells in healthy people across ages. With V trimmed by 4 bases and J by 0 bases, 6 bases remained unmatched. CDR3 length: 17 amino acids. Germline V gene data show CDR1 as SGHRS and CDR2 as YFSETQ.

The clonotype comes from a woman aged 25 to 39 in good health. This chain joins TRBV5-1 and TRBJ2-6; 8 nucleotides agree with TRBD2. Sequenced: blood. The CDR3 is CASSRGGTNSGANVLTF. CDR3 in DNA: TGCGCCAGCAGCCGGGGGGGTACTAACTCTGGGGCCAACGTCCTGACTTTC.